These 8 T cell receptor beta chains were all obtained from the same sample, sequenced in a study of post-analysis software for immune sequencing data. General observations from the study: Controls showed lower frequencies than patients for five TRBV segments, and TRBV5-6, TRBV5-1 and TRBV20-1 were among these.

The TCR beta cDNA libraries carried unique molecular identifiers. Via MiXCR, TCRdb re-called the PCR reads, giving one row per CDR3 protein. The table records 750,000 to 950,000 distinct CDR3 sequences, approximately 50% of them present only once. Antigens of these TCRs are unknown. Sequenced material: blood. These receptors were obtained from a girl between 5 and 17 years old with multiple sclerosis.

The rearrangement uses TRBV5-1 and TRBJ2-5; TRBD2 matches at 9 bases. Matching the DNA end better, TRBJ2-7 makes the J call doubtful. Germline CDR1 reads SGHRS; CDR2 reads YFSETQ. CDR3 size: 15 residues. The CDR3 loop reads CASSLGGGANYEQYF. The DNA of the CDR3 is TGCGCCAGCAGCTTGGGCGGGGGGGCGAACTACGAGCAGTACTTC.

The V call is TRBV20-1, the J call TRBJ1-1; D is perhaps TRBD1 (6 bases). This CDR3 region has 14 residues. The V gene's germline CDR1 is DFQATT and CDR2 SNEGSKA (reference sequence). Trimming removed 5 bases from V and 0 bases from J, with 13 bases in between. CDR3 sequence (DNA): TGCAGTGCTGACTCCGGGACATTGAACACTGAAGCTTTCTTT. Translated: CSADSGTLNTEAFF.

V and J are TRBV7-4 and TRBJ1-5, with no clear D. Germline values: CDR1 SGHVT, CDR2 SQSDAQ. The CDR3 contains 14 residues. Deletions cut 8 bases from V and 3 bases from J, with 14 bases between. CDR3 loop: CASHGVWANQPQHF. The CDR3 nucleotides are TGTGCCAGCCACGGGGTCTGGGCCAATCAGCCCCAGCATTTT.

V and J are TRBV9 and TRBJ1-1; maybe TRBD1 (5 bases). This CDR3 region has 15 residues. Germline V lookup: CDR1 SGDLS, CDR2 YYNGEE. V gave up 4 bases and J gave up 5 bases, with 18 bases separating them. The chain's CDR3 is CASSPRQRAGTEAFF. CDR3 bases: TGTGCCAGCAGCCCCAGACAGAGAGCCGGGACTGAAGCTTTCTTT.

This chain joins TRBV20-1 and TRBJ2-5; the match to TRBD2 covers 14 bases. Germline V gene lookup returns CDR1 DFQATT and CDR2 SNEGSKA (reference sequence). This CDR3 contains 17 residues. V was clipped by 4 bases and J by 11 bases; unmatched bases: 18. The CDR3 here is CSANIFGTSGGNNEQYF. In DNA form, the CDR3 reads TGCAGTGCTAACATATTCGGGACTAGCGGGGGAAACAATGAGCAGTACTTC.

This clonotype was observed a few times. The rearrangement joins TRBV5-5 to TRBJ2-1, with a tentative D call TRBD2 (5 bases). V was pared by 4 bases and J by 0 bases, with 14 bases between. This CDR3 has 16 residues. CDR1 and CDR2 (germline): SGHKS, YYEKEE (reference sequence). CDR3 in DNA: TGTGCCAGCAGCCCCGGGTGGGAGAGCTCCTACAATGAGCAGTTCTTC. It yields the protein CASSPGWESSYNEQFF.

This clonotype was observed a few times. The chain recombines TRBV5-1 with TRBJ2-3; 11 bases match TRBD2. The CDR3 totals 19 residues. Germline values: CDR1 SGHRS, CDR2 YFSETQ. The junction had 13 bases not matched to a gene; V was cut back by 4 bases and J by 0 bases. CDR3 sequence reads: CASSARASSGGLSTDTQYF. Here the CDR3 DNA reads TGCGCCAGCAGCGCACGGGCCTCTAGCGGGGGGCTTAGCACAGATACGCAGTATTTT.

As for this clonotype: The junction departs from the called germline gene at one end, perhaps through a read error. This sequence joins TRBV7-8 and TRBJ2-7; perhaps TRBD1 as D (6 bases). CDR3 length: 13 residues. Germline-derived CDR1 and CDR2 are SGHVS and FQNEAQ. The CDR3 DNA reads as TGTGCCGGCAGCTTAAGACAGGACTACGAGCAGTACTTC. Its translation is CAGSLRQDYEQYF.